One and the same sample provided the 18 T cell receptor beta chains below, sequenced in a study of T-cell reconstitution after alpha-beta-depleted transplantation in children (dated by TCRdb to 2016 to 2017). The library was generated by PCR. The sample was run on an Illumina HiSeq 2500. TCR library preparation used molecular barcoding, with unique molecular identifiers applied to normalize quantification of the TCRbeta repertoire. In-frame beta chains were kept once TCRdb had trimmed the public reads at Q25 with fastp and called clones with MiXCR. Every distinct CDR3 protein forms one entry, paired with its most common genes and DNA. The sample table holds about 980,000 distinct CDR3 sequences, of which roughly 31% were seen once. Jointly, the top ten make up approximately 30% of the sample. In the paper's terms, the treatment or condition label means: allogeneic hematopoietic cell transplantation with graft depleted of TCRalphabeta T cells and CD19 B cells.

Sample: PBMCs, mostly from graft donor cells, taken 360 days after TCRalphabeta/CD19-depleted stem cell transplant. These receptors were collected from a boy under two years old who had a stem cell transplant for SCID, so the T cells may come from the graft donor.

The chain links TRBV7-9 to TRBJ2-1; D is possibly TRBD2 (5 bases). The V end was cut by 8 bases, the J end by 6 bases, with 8 bases between. The CDR3 consists of 11 residues. The germline CDR1 and CDR2 sequences are SEHNR and FQNEAQ (reference sequence). The CDR3 region has the DNA TGTGCCAGCCCTAGCAGCAATGAGCAGTTCTTC. Encoded protein: CASPSSNEQFF.

This rearrangement joins TRBV12-3 or TRBV12-4 to TRBJ1-1, with D maybe TRBD1 (6 bases). The ends were cut back, 6 bases at V and 4 bases at J, with 12 bases in the middle. The CDR3 consists of 13 residues. The CDR3: CASSPGTSTEAFF. In DNA, the CDR3 is TGTGCCAGCAGCCCGGGGACATCCACTGAAGCTTTCTTT.

This clonotype was recorded a few times. CDR3 nucleotides: TGTGCCAGCAGTTATCCCTTGACAGGCGGAGTCTACGAGCAGTACTTC. As protein: CASSYPLTGGVYEQYF. This chain joins TRBV6-2 or TRBV6-3 and TRBJ2-7, with D tentatively TRBD1 (6 bases). Germline V gene data show CDR1 as MNHEY and CDR2 as SVGEGT. This CDR3 is built from 16 residues. The V and J ends lost 3 bases and 3 bases respectively, with 18 bases between them.

The gene calls are TRBV24-1 and TRBJ2-3; unclear D gene. CDR1 and CDR2 from the germline V gene are KGHDR and SFDVKD. The CDR3 sequence is 14 residues long. V gave up 4 bases and J gave up 0 bases, with 7 bases separating them. The CDR3 is CATSDSGSTDTQYF. The CDR3 coding sequence is TGTGCCACCAGTGACTCGGGCAGCACAGATACGCAGTATTTT.

This chain uses TRBV4-2 with TRBJ1-1; the D is unclear. V was shortened by 2 bases and J by 1 base, with 17 bases between the two germline ends. The germline gives CDR1 LGHNA, CDR2 YNFKEQ. The CDR3 totals 17 residues. The CDR3 sequence is CASSQLSSMGRNTEAFF. CDR3 DNA sequence: TGTGCCAGCAGCCAACTTTCCTCCATGGGCCGGAACACTGAAGCTTTCTTT.

This clonotype has just a few counts. The chain uses TRBV19 and TRBJ2-1, with 9 bases that match TRBD1. From germline, CDR1 is LNHDA and CDR2 SQIVND (reference sequence). Trimming at V came to 3 bases and at J to 1 base, leaving 7 bases not matched to a gene. The CDR3 contains 17 residues. In nucleotides, the CDR3 is TGTGCCAGTAGTATCCGGGACAGGGTGCGGTCCTACAATGAGCAGTTCTTC. Its protein is CASSIRDRVRSYNEQFF.

The V gene is TRBV20-1, the J gene TRBJ1-2; a weak D match, TRBD1 (5 bases). The germline V and J ends were trimmed by 7 bases and 0 bases, with 15 bases remaining between them. This CDR3 region has 14 residues. Per the germline V gene, CDR1 is DFQATT and CDR2 is SNEGSKA (reference sequence). The CDR3 spells CSGNKGTPNYGYTF. The CDR3 DNA reads TGCAGTGGTAACAAGGGGACCCCTAACTATGGCTACACCTTC.

There are a few counts of this clonotype. This sequence joins TRBV12-3 or TRBV12-4 and TRBJ1-1, with D maybe TRBD1 (5 bases). The CDR3 covers 14 residues. Trimming took 1 base from V and 4 from J, leaving 10 bases between them. The CDR3 is CASSLEGIITEAFF. CDR3 in DNA: TGTGCCAGCAGTTTAGAGGGGATAATCACTGAAGCTTTCTTT.

This chain links TRBV30 with TRBJ2-1; D possibly corresponds to TRBD1 (5 bases). Trimming removed 0 bases from V and 9 bases from J, with 6 bases in between. Germline CDR1 and CDR2: GTSNPN and SVGIG (reference sequence). The CDR3 consists of 11 residues. The CDR3 here is CAWSVGVEQFF. The CDR3 bases are TGTGCCTGGAGTGTAGGGGTTGAGCAGTTCTTC.

This clonotype has just a few counts. For the CDR3, the DNA is TGTGCCAGCAGCCTTAGGGGTGCCGGGACAGGGAGGTCTGACGAGCAGTACTTC. It encodes CASSLRGAGTGRSDEQYF. The rearrangement uses TRBV6-1 and TRBJ2-7; 9 bases are a match to TRBD1. V gave up 6 bases and J gave up 5 bases; unmatched junction bases: 20. The CDR3 covers 18 residues. CDR1 and CDR2 (germline): MNHNS, SASEGT.

This clonotype was observed a handful of times. V usage is TRBV3-1 and J usage is TRBJ2-1; the D gene is possibly TRBD1 (5 bases). Trimming removed 2 bases from V and 2 bases from J, with 10 bases in between. The germline V gene encodes CDR1 LGHDT and CDR2 YNNKEL (reference sequence). The CDR3 loop spans 15 amino acids. CDR3 sequence reads: CASSQQGTAYNEQFF. CDR3 DNA: TGTGCCAGCAGCCAACAGGGAACAGCCTACAATGAGCAGTTCTTC.

The sample holds a few counts of this clonotype. The V and J genes are TRBV5-5 and TRBJ1-2, with D possibly TRBD1 on 5 matching bases. CDR3 length: 14 amino acids. Per the germline V gene, CDR1 is SGHKS and CDR2 is YYEKEE (reference sequence). V lost 4 bases to trimming and J lost 6 bases, with 16 bases between them. CDR3: CASSPLQGSNGYTF. In DNA form, the CDR3 reads TGTGCCAGCAGCCCCCTGCAGGGTAGCAATGGCTACACCTTC.

This clonotype was counted only a few times. CDR3 DNA: TGTGCCAGCAGTTACGGGCACGGACAGGGTTCTAATTCACCCCTCCACTTT. Translating it yields CASSYGHGQGSNSPLHF. The rearrangement joins TRBV6-5 to TRBJ1-6; 8 bases align to TRBD1. Germline V gene data show CDR1 as MNHEY and CDR2 as SVGAGI. The trim removed 2 bases at V and 6 bases at J, leaving 9 bases unmatched. The CDR3 contains 17 residues.

The gene calls are TRBV9 and TRBJ2-7, with TRBD1 matching over 8 bases. Germline trimming cut 1 base from V and 5 bases from J; bases unmatched to any gene: 11. The germline gives CDR1 SGDLS, CDR2 YYNGEE. This CDR3 has 16 amino acids. This CDR3 reads CASSVQGAAAIDEQYF. Here the CDR3 DNA reads TGTGCCAGCAGCGTACAGGGGGCAGCGGCTATTGACGAGCAGTACTTC.

The chain employs TRBV12-3 or TRBV12-4 and TRBJ1-1; TRBD1 is a possible D gene (5 bases). Deletions cut 5 bases from V and 1 base from J, with 17 bases between. The CDR3 loop spans 16 amino acids. CDR3 coding DNA: TGTGCCAGCAGTCCTGGGACCGTTCCGGGGAACACTGAAGCTTTCTTT. It yields the protein CASSPGTVPGNTEAFF.

V is TRBV24-1 and J is TRBJ2-5; 7 bases agree with TRBD1. The V gene's germline CDR1 is KGHDR and CDR2 SFDVKD. Trimming cost V 4 bases and J 4 bases; bases outside gene matches: 8. CDR3 size: 15 residues. The CDR3 bases are TGTGCCACCAGTGACCCCCGGACAGGACGAGAGACCCAGTACTTC. It encodes CATSDPRTGRETQYF.

This clonotype was observed a handful of times. The rearrangement uses TRBV20-1 and TRBJ2-3; perhaps D is TRBD1 or TRBD2 (5 bases each). The length of the CDR3 is 14 residues. V dropped 5 bases and J dropped 4 bases, with 16 bases sitting between them. Germline assignment: CDR1 DFQATT and CDR2 SNEGSKA (reference sequence). CDR3 DNA sequence: TGCAGTGCTCCCGGGGCAGGTCGGGCAGATACGCAGTATTTT. Its protein product is CSAPGAGRADTQYF.

The V gene is TRBV28, the J gene TRBJ2-5; 8 positions match TRBD1. This CDR3 is built from 14 residues. Germline-derived CDR1 and CDR2 are MDHEN and SYDVKM. V was clipped by 4 bases and J by 5 bases; unmatched bases: 6. In nucleotides, the CDR3 is TGTGCCAGCAGTTCCACAGGGGGATGGGAGACCCAGTACTTC. This codes for CASSSTGGWETQYF.